The clone carrying this T cell receptor (beta chain) was observed a single time. The antigen is unknown. This sample was taken from a study of blood T cells in healthy people across ages. Study-wide context: The capture of about one barcoded beta molecule per two T cells was achieved by template switching. Study outcomes and limitations: Any conclusive comparison of naive versus antigen-experienced cells was prevented by using unsorted PBMCs.

Using a J-beta primer mix together with a sample-barcoded 5' primer, a second PCR was run for about 7 to 12 cycles. Every molecule of cDNA carried a tag from a template-switch adaptor with 12 random nucleotides. TCRdb independently ran MiXCR on the 5' RACE reads; one entry per CDR3 protein. The sample has roughly 730,000 distinct CDR3 sequences; around 50% are singletons. Germline CDR1 and CDR2: SGHTA and FQGTGA. The trim removed 4 bases at V and 0 bases at J, leaving 7 bases unmatched. The CDR3 loop spans 18 amino acids. The origin of this receptor is a man aged 40-49 years in good health. The sequenced sample was blood. This chain joins TRBV7-3 and TRBJ2-2; 11 positions agree with TRBD2. This CDR3 is CASSSLAGGISNTGELFF. CDR3 DNA: TGTGCCAGCAGCTCATTAGCGGGAGGGATCTCGAACACCGGGGAGCTGTTTTTT.